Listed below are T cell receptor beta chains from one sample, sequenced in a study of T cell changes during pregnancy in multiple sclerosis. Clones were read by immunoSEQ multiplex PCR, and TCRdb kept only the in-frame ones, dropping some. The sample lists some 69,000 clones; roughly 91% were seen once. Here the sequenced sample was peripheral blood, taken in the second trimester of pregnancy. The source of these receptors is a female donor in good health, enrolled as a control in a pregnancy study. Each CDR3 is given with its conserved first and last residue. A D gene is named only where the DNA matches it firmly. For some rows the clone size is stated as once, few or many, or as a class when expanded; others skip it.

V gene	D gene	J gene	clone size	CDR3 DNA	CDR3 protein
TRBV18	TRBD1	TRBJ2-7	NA	TGTGCCAGCTCACCGCAGGGGGACGAGCAGTACTTC	CASSPQGDEQYF
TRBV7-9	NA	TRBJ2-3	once	TGTGCCAGCAGCTTAAGCGTTTGGAGGGGGAGGGCGCAGTATTTT	CASSLSVWRGRAQYF
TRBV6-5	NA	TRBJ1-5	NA	TGTGCCAGCAGTTACACAGGGTTCGGTCAGCCCCAGCATTTT	CASSYTGFGQPQHF
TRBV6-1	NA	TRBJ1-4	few	TGTGCCAGCCGGACGGCCGAGCGGGAAAAACTGTTTTTT	CASRTAEREKLFF
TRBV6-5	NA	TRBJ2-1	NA	TGTGCCAGCACCCTTGGCGGCTACAATGAGCAGTTCTTC	CASTLGGYNEQFF
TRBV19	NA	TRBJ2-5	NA	TGTGCCAGTGCAGGCGTAGAGACCCAGTACTTC	CASAGVETQYF
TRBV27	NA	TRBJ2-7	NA	TGTGCCAGCAGTCCAAGGACATCAAAAAACTTCTACGAGCAGTACTTC	CASSPRTSKNFYEQYF
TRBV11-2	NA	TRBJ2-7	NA	TGTGCCAGCAGCCCTGGGCGGGGGACAGGTGCCTACGAGCAGTACTTC	CASSPGRGTGAYEQYF
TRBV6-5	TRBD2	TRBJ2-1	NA	TGTGCCAGCAGTTACACCGGGGGGGCCTGGGATGAGCAGTTCTTC	CASSYTGGAWDEQFF
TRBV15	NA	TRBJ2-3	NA	TGTGCCACCAGCAGAGATATCCTAGCATCTAGCACAGATACGCAGTATTTT	CATSRDILASSTDTQYF
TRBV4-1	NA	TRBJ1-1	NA	TGCGCCAGCAGTCCAGGGGTTGGCACTGAAGCTTTCTTT	CASSPGVGTEAFF
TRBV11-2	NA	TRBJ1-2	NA	TGTGCCAGCAGCTTAAACGGGGATTTCCGTGGCGATGGCTACACCTTC	CASSLNGDFRGDGYTF
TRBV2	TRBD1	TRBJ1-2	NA	TGTGCCAGCAGGGACAGGGGCGGATTATTCGGCTACACCTTC	CASRDRGGLFGYTF
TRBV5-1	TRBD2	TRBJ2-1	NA	TGCGCCAGCAGCTTCCTCAGCGGGAGTGATGAGCAGTTCTTC	CASSFLSGSDEQFF
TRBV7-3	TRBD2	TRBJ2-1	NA	TGTGCCAGCAGCGTCGCCCCTAGCGGGGGGAGTCCTCGGCAGTTCTTC	CASSVAPSGGSPRQFF
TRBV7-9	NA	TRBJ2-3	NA	TGTGCCAGCAGCTTAGTGGCAGGGAGGACAGATACGCAGTATTTT	CASSLVAGRTDTQYF
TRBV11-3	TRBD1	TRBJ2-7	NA	TGTGCCAGCAGCTCGGGACAGGGCTACGAGCAGTACTTC	CASSSGQGYEQYF
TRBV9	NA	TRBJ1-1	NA	TGTGCCAGCAGCGTGGGAGTCTCAGGTGAAGCTTTCTTT	CASSVGVSGEAFF
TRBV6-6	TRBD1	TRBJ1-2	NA	TGTGCCAGCAGTTTCGGGACAGGGGGGCCTTGCACCTTC	CASSFGTGGPCTF
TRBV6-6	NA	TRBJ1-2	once	TGTGCCAGCAGTTACGGAGAAATGAATGGCTACACCTTC	CASSYGEMNGYTF
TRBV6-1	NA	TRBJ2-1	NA	TGTGCCAGCAGTGAACTTTTTGCCTACAATGAGCAGTTCTTC	CASSELFAYNEQFF
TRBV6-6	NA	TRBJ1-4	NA	TGTGCCAGCACCCCAGGTCTTAATGAAAAACTGTTTTTT	CASTPGLNEKLFF
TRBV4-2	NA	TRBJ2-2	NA	TGTGCCAGCAGCCAAGGAATTCCGGACTTTCATCACACCGGGGAGCTGTTTTTT	CASSQGIPDFHHTGELFF
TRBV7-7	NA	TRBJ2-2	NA	TGTGCTAGCAGCTTAGGTCAGGGGAACACCGGGGAGCTGTTTTTT	CASSLGQGNTGELFF
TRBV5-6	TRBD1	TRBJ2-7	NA	TGTGCCAGCAGCTGGGGGACAGGGTTTGTCCACGAGCAGTACTTC	CASSWGTGFVHEQYF
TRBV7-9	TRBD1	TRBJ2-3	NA	TGTGCCAGCCTTCCCCGGGACAGGGAGTTGGGAGATACGCAGTATTTT	CASLPRDRELGDTQYF
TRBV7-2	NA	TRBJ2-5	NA	TGTGCCAGCAGGCAAGACAGGTTAGGGCCCCAGTACTTC	CASRQDRLGPQYF
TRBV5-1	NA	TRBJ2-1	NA	TGCGCCAGCAGCTTGCTCAATGAGCAGTTCTTC	CASSLLNEQFF
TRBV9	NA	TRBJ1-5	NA	TGTGCCAGCAGCGTAGGCGGCGGGGTCGGTCAGCCCCAGCATTTT	CASSVGGGVGQPQHF
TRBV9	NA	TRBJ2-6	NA	TGTGCCAGCAGTAGAGCCGGGGGATCGGGGGCCAACGTCCTGACTTTC	CASSRAGGSGANVLTF
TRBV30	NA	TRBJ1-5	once	TGTGCCTGGAGTGCAGGGGTTCAGCCCCAGCATTTT	CAWSAGVQPQHF
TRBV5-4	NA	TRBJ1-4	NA	TGTGCCAGCAGCGCCGGGGGAGCGCTATCTAATGAAAAACTGTTTTTT	CASSAGGALSNEKLFF
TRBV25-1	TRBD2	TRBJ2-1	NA	TGTGCCAGCAGTGTTACTAGCGGAGGAGTCGATGAGCAGTTCTTC	CASSVTSGGVDEQFF
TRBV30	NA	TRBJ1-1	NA	TGTGCCTGGAGAAGGCAGGGCGAAACTGAAGCTTTCTTT	CAWRRQGETEAFF
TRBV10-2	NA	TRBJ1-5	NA	TGCGCCAGCAGTGAGTCGGGGGCTTATCAGCCCCAGCATTTT	CASSESGAYQPQHF